These T cell receptor beta chains were read from a single sample in a study of cytomegalovirus exposure and HLA in healthy donors. The protocol was immunoSEQ multiplex PCR, while the TCRdb copy is restricted to in-frame clones and leaves out a portion. Of around 180,000 clones listed, around 86% were seen once; the top ten hold more than 1.5%. The sample consisted of PBMCs. The receptor source for this set is a young woman in good health and CMV-seronegative. CDR3s include the opening cysteine and the closing phenylalanine or tryptophan. Fields, in order: clone size, V gene, D gene, J gene, CDR3 DNA, CDR3 protein. D genes are given only for firm matches. Some rows have no size entry. The others give once, few or many, or a class for an expanded clone.

clone size: few; V gene: TRBV5-6; D gene: -; J gene: TRBJ2-1; CDR3 DNA: TGTGCCAGCAGCTTGCAACGGGTTTCCTACAATGAGCAGTTCTTC; CDR3 protein: CASSLQRVSYNEQFF
clone size: -; V gene: TRBV5-1; D gene: TRBD1; J gene: TRBJ1-1; CDR3 DNA: TGCGCCAGCAGGGATTTGACAGGGCCCTTGAACACTGAAGCTTTCTTT; CDR3 protein: CASRDLTGPLNTEAFF
clone size: -; V gene: TRBV21-1; D gene: -; J gene: TRBJ2-3; CDR3 DNA: TGTGCCAGCAGCGACCCGGGACTAGCGGTGGCTTACACAGATACGCAGTATTTT; CDR3 protein: CASSDPGLAVAYTDTQYF
clone size: once; V gene: TRBV5-1; D gene: TRBD2; J gene: TRBJ2-3; CDR3 DNA: TGCGCCAGCAGCTTCGGTGCGGGGGTGGGCACAGATACGCAGTATTTT; CDR3 protein: CASSFGAGVGTDTQYF
clone size: -; V gene: TRBV7-9; D gene: TRBD1; J gene: TRBJ1-2; CDR3 DNA: TGTGCCAGCAGCTACCGGGACAGGGGCCGCGGAAGGTATGGCTACACCTTC; CDR3 protein: CASSYRDRGRGRYGYTF
clone size: -; V gene: TRBV5-5; D gene: TRBD1; J gene: TRBJ1-3; CDR3 DNA: TGTGCCAGCAGCCCATCCCCGGGACAGGGGGCTGGAAACACCATATATTTT; CDR3 protein: CASSPSPGQGAGNTIYF
clone size: -; V gene: TRBV29-1; D gene: -; J gene: TRBJ1-2; CDR3 DNA: TGCAGCGTTTGGACGGGATTGTATGGCTACACCTTC; CDR3 protein: CSVWTGLYGYTF
clone size: -; V gene: TRBV5-8; D gene: -; J gene: TRBJ1-5; CDR3 DNA: TGTGCCAGCAGCTCCTATAGCAATCAGCCCCAGCATTTT; CDR3 protein: CASSSYSNQPQHF
clone size: -; V gene: TRBV11-2; D gene: -; J gene: TRBJ2-7; CDR3 DNA: TGTGCCAGCAGCCCGCCGACAGACTACGAGCAGTACTTC; CDR3 protein: CASSPPTDYEQYF
clone size: -; V gene: TRBV7-2; D gene: TRBD2; J gene: TRBJ2-3; CDR3 DNA: TGTGCCAGCAGCTTAGCGCTTCTAGCGGGAGTCTCAGATACGCAGTATTTT; CDR3 protein: CASSLALLAGVSDTQYF
clone size: few; V gene: TRBV5-4; D gene: TRBD1; J gene: TRBJ2-7; CDR3 DNA: TGTGCCAGCAGCCCTCCGGGACAGGGAAGGGACGAGCAGTACTTC; CDR3 protein: CASSPPGQGRDEQYF
clone size: -; V gene: TRBV5-4; D gene: TRBD2; J gene: TRBJ2-5; CDR3 DNA: TGTGCCAGCACGCGAGCGGGGGGGCCAGGGGAGACCCAGTACTTC; CDR3 protein: CASTRAGGPGETQYF
clone size: once; V gene: TRBV6-1; D gene: -; J gene: TRBJ2-6; CDR3 DNA: TGTGCCAGCAGTGAGCGAGGCGTCGGGTCTGGGGCCAACGTCCTGACTTTC; CDR3 protein: CASSERGVGSGANVLTF
clone size: -; V gene: TRBV25-1; D gene: TRBD2; J gene: TRBJ2-7; CDR3 DNA: TGTGCCAGCAGTGCCTCTAGCGGGAGCTGGTACGAGCAGTACTTC; CDR3 protein: CASSASSGSWYEQYF
clone size: -; V gene: TRBV4-1; D gene: TRBD2; J gene: TRBJ2-1; CDR3 DNA: TGCGCCAGCAGCCATCTAGCGGGAGGGGCCTACAATGAGCAGTTCTTC; CDR3 protein: CASSHLAGGAYNEQFF
clone size: -; V gene: TRBV6-1; D gene: TRBD1; J gene: TRBJ1-1; CDR3 DNA: TGTGCCAGCAGTGAAGCGCCTGGACAGGGAATCACTGAAGCTTTCTTT; CDR3 protein: CASSEAPGQGITEAFF
clone size: -; V gene: TRBV7-3; D gene: TRBD2; J gene: TRBJ2-1; CDR3 DNA: TGTGCCAGCAGCTTAACGACACTAGCGGGAGGCAAGCAGTTCTTC; CDR3 protein: CASSLTTLAGGKQFF
clone size: -; V gene: TRBV5-1; D gene: TRBD1; J gene: TRBJ1-2; CDR3 DNA: TGCGCCAGCAGGGGACAGGGTTATGGCTACACCTTC; CDR3 protein: CASRGQGYGYTF
clone size: -; V gene: TRBV7-9; D gene: TRBD1; J gene: TRBJ2-5; CDR3 DNA: TGTGCCAGCAGCCGGGACAGGGGAGAGACCCAGTACTTC; CDR3 protein: CASSRDRGETQYF
clone size: -; V gene: TRBV5-1; D gene: -; J gene: TRBJ1-6; CDR3 DNA: TGCGCCAGCAGCTTACTTCCGGGAAGGAATTCACCCCTCCACTTT; CDR3 protein: CASSLLPGRNSPLHF
clone size: -; V gene: TRBV4-2; D gene: TRBD2; J gene: TRBJ2-1; CDR3 DNA: TGTGCCAGCAGCCCCGGACTAGCGGGAGGAATTACGACCAATGAGCAGTTCTTC; CDR3 protein: CASSPGLAGGITTNEQFF
clone size: -; V gene: TRBV9; D gene: TRBD1; J gene: TRBJ2-2; CDR3 DNA: TGTGCTAGCAGCGTAGGGGACAGGGTAAGCCGGGAGCTGTTTTTT; CDR3 protein: CASSVGDRVSRELFF
clone size: -; V gene: TRBV28; D gene: -; J gene: TRBJ1-5; CDR3 DNA: TGTGCCAGCAGTTTTTTCCGGGACACCAATCAGCCCCAGCATTTT; CDR3 protein: CASSFFRDTNQPQHF
clone size: -; V gene: TRBV27; D gene: TRBD1; J gene: TRBJ1-3; CDR3 DNA: TGTGCCAGCAGGAGGACAGGAACTCCCTCTGGAAACACCATATATTTT; CDR3 protein: CASRRTGTPSGNTIYF
clone size: -; V gene: TRBV10-3; D gene: TRBD1; J gene: TRBJ2-2; CDR3 DNA: TGTGCCATCAGTGAGGGACAGGGGGGTACCGGGGAGCTGTTTTTT; CDR3 protein: CAISEGQGGTGELFF
clone size: -; V gene: TRBV14; D gene: -; J gene: TRBJ1-1; CDR3 DNA: TGTGCCAGCAGCCTGCATAGCGGGACTGAAGCTTTCTTT; CDR3 protein: CASSLHSGTEAFF
clone size: once; V gene: TRBV4-2; D gene: TRBD1; J gene: TRBJ1-5; CDR3 DNA: TGTGCCAGCAGCCACGACACAGGGGGGAATCAGCCCCAGCATTTT; CDR3 protein: CASSHDTGGNQPQHF
clone size: -; V gene: TRBV27; D gene: TRBD1; J gene: TRBJ2-2; CDR3 DNA: TGTGCCAGCAGTCGGACAGGAGGCCTCACCGGGGAGCTGTTTTTT; CDR3 protein: CASSRTGGLTGELFF
clone size: -; V gene: TRBV11-2; D gene: TRBD1; J gene: TRBJ1-4; CDR3 DNA: TGTGCCAGCACGCCGGGACAGGGTTGGGAAAAACTGTTTTTT; CDR3 protein: CASTPGQGWEKLFF
clone size: -; V gene: TRBV28; D gene: -; J gene: TRBJ1-5; CDR3 DNA: TGTGCCAGCAGCGTTGGGGAGGGCAATCAGCCCCAGCATTTT; CDR3 protein: CASSVGEGNQPQHF
clone size: -; V gene: TRBV29-1; D gene: -; J gene: TRBJ2-2; CDR3 DNA: TGCAGCGTTGATTTTACCTTCGGGAGTACCGGGGAGCTGTTTTTT; CDR3 protein: CSVDFTFGSTGELFF
clone size: -; V gene: TRBV6-5; D gene: -; J gene: TRBJ2-3; CDR3 DNA: TGTGCCAGCAGTTACCTCGGGGGGCCGGAAGATACGCAGTATTTT; CDR3 protein: CASSYLGGPEDTQYF
clone size: medium-sized; V gene: TRBV4-3; D gene: -; J gene: TRBJ2-3; CDR3 DNA: TGCGCCAGCAGCCAAGATCGAGTAGCCGCAGATACGCAGTATTTT; CDR3 protein: CASSQDRVAADTQYF
clone size: -; V gene: TRBV5-4; D gene: TRBD1; J gene: TRBJ1-2; CDR3 DNA: TGTGCCAGCAGCTTCGACAGGGCCACTAACTATGGCTACACCTTC; CDR3 protein: CASSFDRATNYGYTF
clone size: -; V gene: TRBV5-1; D gene: TRBD1; J gene: TRBJ1-2; CDR3 DNA: TGCGCCAGCAGCTGGACAGGTTCAGATGGCTACACCTTC; CDR3 protein: CASSWTGSDGYTF
clone size: -; V gene: TRBV7-2; D gene: TRBD1; J gene: TRBJ2-7; CDR3 DNA: TGTGCCAGCAGCTTAGCTACAAAAGGACAGGGGGCAGGAGAGCAGTACTTC; CDR3 protein: CASSLATKGQGAGEQYF
clone size: once; V gene: TRBV5-5; D gene: -; J gene: TRBJ2-1; CDR3 DNA: TGTGCCAGCAGCTTGGGCCTGAGCTCCTACAATGAGCAGTTCTTC; CDR3 protein: CASSLGLSSYNEQFF
clone size: -; V gene: TRBV10-3; D gene: TRBD1; J gene: TRBJ2-7; CDR3 DNA: TGTGCCATCAGTGAGTCGGGGACAGGGAGTAGCGAGCAGTACTTC; CDR3 protein: CAISESGTGSSEQYF
clone size: -; V gene: TRBV5-4; D gene: TRBD1; J gene: TRBJ2-7; CDR3 DNA: TGTGCCAGCAGCCGAACACAGGGGTTCTACGAGCAGTACTTC; CDR3 protein: CASSRTQGFYEQYF
clone size: -; V gene: TRBV29-1; D gene: TRBD2; J gene: TRBJ2-7; CDR3 DNA: TGCAGCGTTGAACGACAGGGACTAGCGGGGTTCTACGAGCAGTACTTC; CDR3 protein: CSVERQGLAGFYEQYF
clone size: -; V gene: TRBV27; D gene: TRBD1; J gene: TRBJ2-7; CDR3 DNA: TGTGCCAGCAGCGGACAGGGAATACTCCACGAGCAGTACTTC; CDR3 protein: CASSGQGILHEQYF
clone size: -; V gene: TRBV6-6; D gene: -; J gene: TRBJ2-7; CDR3 DNA: TGTGCCAGCAGTAGCGACATACAGGGTTCCTACGAGCAGTACTTC; CDR3 protein: CASSSDIQGSYEQYF
clone size: -; V gene: TRBV19; D gene: -; J gene: TRBJ2-3; CDR3 DNA: TGTGCCAGTAACCTGGGAGGCGCCGATACGCAGTATTTT; CDR3 protein: CASNLGGADTQYF
clone size: -; V gene: TRBV11-3; D gene: TRBD2; J gene: TRBJ2-5; CDR3 DNA: TGTGCCAGCAGCTTACTAGCGGGAGGGGAAGAGACCCAGTACTTC; CDR3 protein: CASSLLAGGEETQYF
clone size: -; V gene: TRBV29-1; D gene: -; J gene: TRBJ2-7; CDR3 DNA: TGCAGCGTTGAAGTTCAGGAGAGAGGGTACGAGCAGTACTTC; CDR3 protein: CSVEVQERGYEQYF
clone size: -; V gene: TRBV27; D gene: TRBD1; J gene: TRBJ2-3; CDR3 DNA: TGTGCCAGCAGCTCCATTATAATCCTTCCGGGACAGGGAAGCACAGATACGCAGTATTTT; CDR3 protein: CASSSIIILPGQGSTDTQYF
clone size: -; V gene: TRBV13; D gene: TRBD1; J gene: TRBJ1-2; CDR3 DNA: TGTGCCAGCAGCCTCCGGGACAGGGACTATGGCTACACCTTC; CDR3 protein: CASSLRDRDYGYTF
clone size: -; V gene: TRBV29-1; D gene: TRBD1; J gene: TRBJ2-7; CDR3 DNA: TGCAGCGTTGTCGGGACAGGGATGTACGAGCAGTACTTC; CDR3 protein: CSVVGTGMYEQYF
clone size: -; V gene: TRBV10-1; D gene: -; J gene: TRBJ2-2; CDR3 DNA: TGCGCCGGCCCTCCTCAGAACACCGGGGAGCTGTTTTTT; CDR3 protein: CAGPPQNTGELFF
clone size: -; V gene: TRBV19; D gene: TRBD1; J gene: TRBJ1-2; CDR3 DNA: TGTGCCAGTAGCCCGACAGGGGAAATGCCTAACTATGGCTACACCTTC; CDR3 protein: CASSPTGEMPNYGYTF
clone size: few; V gene: TRBV6-6; D gene: -; J gene: TRBJ1-6; CDR3 DNA: TGTGCCAGCAGTTATCTAACCTGGCCAGCGCCCCTCCACTTT; CDR3 protein: CASSYLTWPAPLHF
clone size: -; V gene: TRBV9; D gene: -; J gene: TRBJ1-1; CDR3 DNA: TGTGCCAGCAGCGTGAGGAGCGGCACTGAAGCTTTCTTT; CDR3 protein: CASSVRSGTEAFF
clone size: -; V gene: TRBV19; D gene: -; J gene: TRBJ2-2; CDR3 DNA: TGTGCCAGTAGGGAGACAGGGAACACCGGGGAGCTGTTTTTT; CDR3 protein: CASRETGNTGELFF